This T cell receptor beta chain came from a study of cytotoxic CD8 clonotypes in ibrutinib-treated CLL. This CDR3 is built from 15 residues. In germline, CDR1 is SGHTA, CDR2 FQGNSA. Trimming removed 2 bases at V and 2 bases at J, with 10 bases between. The data were produced by immunoSEQ multiplex PCR, yet TCRdb's version contains in-frame clones alone and is incomplete. Of 6,200 or so clones listed, 60% to 80% are singletons. This clone appeared a few times. The source is a human donor with chronic lymphocytic leukemia. The sequences come from PBMCs, collected before ibrutinib treatment. The chain combines TRBV7-2 with TRBJ1-5; D may be TRBD1 (5 bases). DNA for the CDR3: TGTGCCAGCAGCTTAATGGGGCTTGGCAATCAGCCCCAGCATTTT. This translates into CASSLMGLGNQPQHF.